The 6 T cell receptor beta chains below all came from one sample that was sequenced in a study of T cell changes during pregnancy in multiple sclerosis. Assay used: immunoSEQ multiplex PCR; TCRdb lists only in-frame clones, some missing. The sample has 84,000 or so clones, roughly 94% seen once; the top ten hold around 0.84%. The specimen was peripheral blood, collected in the third trimester of pregnancy. The receptors here all came from a female donor with multiple sclerosis, enrolled in a pregnancy study.

This chain links TRBV20-1 with TRBJ1-1; TRBD1 matches 7 bases. The trim removed 0 bases at V and 10 bases at J, leaving 2 bases unmatched. The CDR3 is 11 amino acids. Per germline, CDR1 DFQATT and CDR2 SNEGSKA (reference sequence). The CDR3 DNA reads TGCAGTGCTAGAGACGGACAGGCAGCTTTCTTT. Translating gives CSARDGQAAFF.

The chain has TRBV4-3 and TRBJ2-1; TRBD2 agrees at 10 bases. V was clipped by 0 bases and J by 0 bases; unmatched bases: 2. Per germline, CDR1 LGHNA and CDR2 YSLEER. The CDR3 consists of 17 residues. The CDR3 is CASSQDPSGSSYNEQFF. The CDR3 bases are TGCGCCAGCAGCCAAGATCCTAGCGGGAGCTCCTACAATGAGCAGTTCTTC.

This chain uses TRBV25-1 with TRBJ2-7, with a possible D match to TRBD2 (5 bases). Germline V gene data show CDR1 as MGHDK and CDR2 as SYGVNS. With 4 bases removed from V and 2 bases from J, the gap between germline ends came to 9 bases. The CDR3 totals 13 residues. The CDR3 DNA reads as TGTGCCAGCAGTGCGAGCGGAACCTACGAGCAGTACTTC. Translation gives CASSASGTYEQYF.

V usage is TRBV4-2 and J usage is TRBJ1-5; D is possibly TRBD1 (5 bases). This CDR3 is built from 16 residues. Germline V gene lookup returns CDR1 LGHNA and CDR2 YNFKEQ. Trimming stripped 0 bases from V and 5 bases from J, with 14 bases between. The CDR3 loop is CASSQDQKGGDQPQHF. CDR3 bases: TGTGCCAGCAGCCAAGATCAAAAGGGAGGGGATCAGCCCCAGCATTTT.

The genes are TRBV19 and TRBJ1-4; 9 bases align to TRBD1. Germline assignment: CDR1 LNHDA and CDR2 SQIVND (reference sequence). V lost 9 bases, J lost 7 bases, and 6 bases stayed unmatched. CDR3 size: 13 residues. The CDR3 bases are TGTGCCAGCGGGACAGGGCGGTCTGAAAAACTGTTTTTT. Amino acids: CASGTGRSEKLFF.

The chain has TRBV18 and TRBJ1-4, with no clear D. Trimming cost V 1 base and J 0 bases, with 6 bases left between them. This CDR3 has 15 residues. Germline CDR1 and CDR2: KGHSH and LQKENI. CDR3 in amino acids: CASSPRQATNEKLFF. CDR3 coding DNA: TGTGCCAGCTCACCACGGCAGGCAACTAATGAAAAACTGTTTTTT. Based on the CDR3 plus reference TRBV18 and TRBJ1-4, the full variable domain is NAGVMQNPRHLVRRRGQEARLRCSPMKGHSHVYWYRQLPEEGLKFMVYLQKENIIDESGMPKERFSAEFPKEGPSILRIQQVVRGDSAAYFCASSPRQATNEKLFFGSGTQLSVL.